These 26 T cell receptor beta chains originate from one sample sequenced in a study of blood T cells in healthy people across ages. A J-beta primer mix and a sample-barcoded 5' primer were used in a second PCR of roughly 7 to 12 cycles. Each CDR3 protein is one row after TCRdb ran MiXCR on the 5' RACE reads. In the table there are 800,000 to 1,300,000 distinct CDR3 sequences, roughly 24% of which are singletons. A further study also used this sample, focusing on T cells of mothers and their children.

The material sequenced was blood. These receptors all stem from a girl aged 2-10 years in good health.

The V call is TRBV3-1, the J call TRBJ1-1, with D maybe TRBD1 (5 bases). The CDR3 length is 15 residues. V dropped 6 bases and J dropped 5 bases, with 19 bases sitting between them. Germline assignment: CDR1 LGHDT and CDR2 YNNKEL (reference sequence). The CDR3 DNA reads TGTGCCAGCAGTCCTCGCGGAGGCGGGGGGACTGAAGCTTTCTTT. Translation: CASSPRGGGGTEAFF. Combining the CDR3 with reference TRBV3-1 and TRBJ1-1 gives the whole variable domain DTAVSQTPKYLVTQMGNDKSIKCEQNLGHDTMYWYKQDSKKFLKIMFSYNNKELIINETVPNRFSPKSPDKAHLNLHINSLELGDSAVYFCASSPRGGGGTEAFFGQGTRLTVV.

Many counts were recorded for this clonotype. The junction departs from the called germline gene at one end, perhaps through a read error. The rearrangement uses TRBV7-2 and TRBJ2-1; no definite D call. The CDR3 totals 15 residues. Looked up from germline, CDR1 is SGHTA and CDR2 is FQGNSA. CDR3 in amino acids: CASSLEVSSYNEQFF. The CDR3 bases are TGTGCCAGCAGTTTAGAGGTTAGCTCCTACAATGAGCAGTTCTTC.

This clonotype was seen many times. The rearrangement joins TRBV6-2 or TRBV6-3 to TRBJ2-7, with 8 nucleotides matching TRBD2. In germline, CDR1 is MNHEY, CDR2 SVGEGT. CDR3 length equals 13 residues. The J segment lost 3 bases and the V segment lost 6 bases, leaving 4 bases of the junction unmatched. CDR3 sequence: CASRAGGSYEQYF. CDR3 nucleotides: TGTGCCAGCAGGGCGGGGGGAAGCTACGAGCAGTACTTC.

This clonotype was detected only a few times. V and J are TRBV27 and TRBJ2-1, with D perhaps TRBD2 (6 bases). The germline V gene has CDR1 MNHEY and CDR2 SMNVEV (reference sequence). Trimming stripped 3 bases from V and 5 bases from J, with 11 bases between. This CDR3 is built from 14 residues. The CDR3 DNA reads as TGTGCCAGCAGTTTTGGCGGGGTTAACAATGAGCAGTTCTTC. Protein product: CASSFGGVNNEQFF.

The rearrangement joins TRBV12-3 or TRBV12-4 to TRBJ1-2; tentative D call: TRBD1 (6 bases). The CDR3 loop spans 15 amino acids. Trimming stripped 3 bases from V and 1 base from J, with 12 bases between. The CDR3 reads CASSFLQGSNYGYTF. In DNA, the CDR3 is TGTGCCAGCAGTTTCCTCCAGGGGAGTAACTATGGCTACACCTTC.

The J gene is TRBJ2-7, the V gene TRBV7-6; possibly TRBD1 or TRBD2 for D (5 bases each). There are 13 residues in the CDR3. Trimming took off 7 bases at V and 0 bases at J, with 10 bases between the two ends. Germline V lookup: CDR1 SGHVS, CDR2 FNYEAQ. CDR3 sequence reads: CASMGETSYEQYF. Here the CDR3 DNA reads TGTGCCAGCATGGGGGAGACCTCCTACGAGCAGTACTTC.

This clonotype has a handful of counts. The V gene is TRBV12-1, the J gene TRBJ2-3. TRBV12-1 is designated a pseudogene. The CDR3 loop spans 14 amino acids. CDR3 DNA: TGTGCCAGCAGCTTGTCACTAGCGGAGTATACGCAGTATTTT. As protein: CASSLSLAEYTQYF.

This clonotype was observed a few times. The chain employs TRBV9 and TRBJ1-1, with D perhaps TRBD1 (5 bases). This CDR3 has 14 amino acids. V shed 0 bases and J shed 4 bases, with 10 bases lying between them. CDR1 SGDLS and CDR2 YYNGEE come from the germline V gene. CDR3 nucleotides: TGTGCCAGCAGCGTAGGTACGGGGCGCACTGAAGCTTTCTTT. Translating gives CASSVGTGRTEAFF.

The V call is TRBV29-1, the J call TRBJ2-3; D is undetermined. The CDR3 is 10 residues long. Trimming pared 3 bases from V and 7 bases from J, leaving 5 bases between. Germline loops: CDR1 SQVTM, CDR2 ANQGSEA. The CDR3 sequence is CSVDWHTQYF. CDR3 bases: TGCAGCGTTGATTGGCATACGCAGTATTTT.

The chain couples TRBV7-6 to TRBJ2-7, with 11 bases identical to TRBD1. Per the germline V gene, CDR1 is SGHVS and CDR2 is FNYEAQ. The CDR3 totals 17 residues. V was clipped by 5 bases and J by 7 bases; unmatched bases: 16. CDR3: CASSRSVDGQGAGEQYF. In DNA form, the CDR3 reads TGTGCCAGCAGCCGTTCGGTCGACGGACAGGGGGCCGGGGAGCAGTACTTC.

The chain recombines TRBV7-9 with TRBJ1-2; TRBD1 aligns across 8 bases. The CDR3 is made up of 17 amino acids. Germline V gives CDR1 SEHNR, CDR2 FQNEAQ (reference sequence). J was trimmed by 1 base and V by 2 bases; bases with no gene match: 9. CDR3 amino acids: CASSLWQGAKYNYGYTF. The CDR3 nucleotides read TGTGCCAGCAGCTTATGGCAGGGGGCGAAATATAACTATGGCTACACCTTC.

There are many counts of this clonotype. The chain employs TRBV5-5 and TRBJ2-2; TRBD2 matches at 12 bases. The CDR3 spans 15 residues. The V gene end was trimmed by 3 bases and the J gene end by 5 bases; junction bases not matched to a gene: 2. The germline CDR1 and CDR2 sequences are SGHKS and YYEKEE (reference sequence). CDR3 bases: TGTGCCAGCAGCTCCGGACTAGCGGGGACCGGGGAGCTGTTTTTT. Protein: CASSSGLAGTGELFF.

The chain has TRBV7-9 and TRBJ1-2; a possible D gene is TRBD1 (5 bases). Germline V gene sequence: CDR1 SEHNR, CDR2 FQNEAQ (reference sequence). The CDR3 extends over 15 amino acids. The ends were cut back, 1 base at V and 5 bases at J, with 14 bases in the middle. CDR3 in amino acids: CASSLGGQGPYGYTF. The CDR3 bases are TGTGCCAGCAGCTTAGGCGGTCAGGGTCCGTATGGCTACACCTTC.

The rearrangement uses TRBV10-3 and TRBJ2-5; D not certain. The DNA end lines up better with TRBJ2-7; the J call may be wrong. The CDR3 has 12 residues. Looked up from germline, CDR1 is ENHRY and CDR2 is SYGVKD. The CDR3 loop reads CAIRTRDYEQYF. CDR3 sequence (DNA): TGTGCCATCAGAACAAGGGACTACGAGCAGTACTTC.

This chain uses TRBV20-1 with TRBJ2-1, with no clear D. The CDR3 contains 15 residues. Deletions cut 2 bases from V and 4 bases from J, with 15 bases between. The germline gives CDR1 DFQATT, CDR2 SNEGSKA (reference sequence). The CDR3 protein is CSARQAIVSYNEQFF. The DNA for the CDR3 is TGCAGTGCTAGACAGGCCATCGTCTCTTACAATGAGCAGTTCTTC.

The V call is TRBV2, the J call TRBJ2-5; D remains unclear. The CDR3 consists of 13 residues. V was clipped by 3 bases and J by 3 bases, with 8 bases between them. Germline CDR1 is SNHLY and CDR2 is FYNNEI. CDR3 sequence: CASSELPEETQYF. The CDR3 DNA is TGTGCCAGCAGTGAGCTCCCAGAAGAGACCCAGTACTTC.

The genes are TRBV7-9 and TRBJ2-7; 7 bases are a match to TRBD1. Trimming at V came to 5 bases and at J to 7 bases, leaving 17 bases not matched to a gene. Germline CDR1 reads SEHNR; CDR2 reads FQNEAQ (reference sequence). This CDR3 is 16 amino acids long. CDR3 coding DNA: TGTGCCAGCAGCCCTCAATCATTACAGGGCAGGGGGGAGCAGTACTTC. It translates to CASSPQSLQGRGEQYF.

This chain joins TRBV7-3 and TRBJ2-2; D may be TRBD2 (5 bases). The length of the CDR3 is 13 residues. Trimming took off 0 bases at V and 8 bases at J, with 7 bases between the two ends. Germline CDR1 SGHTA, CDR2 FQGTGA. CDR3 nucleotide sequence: TGTGCCAGCAGCTTAACCGGGAAGGGGGAGCTGTTTTTT. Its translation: CASSLTGKGELFF.

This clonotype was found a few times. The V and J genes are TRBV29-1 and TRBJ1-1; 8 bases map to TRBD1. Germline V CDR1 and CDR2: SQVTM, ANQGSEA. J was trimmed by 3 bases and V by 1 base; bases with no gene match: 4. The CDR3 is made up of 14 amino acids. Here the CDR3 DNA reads TGCAGCGTTGAAGGGACAGGGCGTTACACTGAAGCTTTCTTT. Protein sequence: CSVEGTGRYTEAFF.

The CDR3 DNA sequence: TGCGCCAGCAGCCAAGTACCTTCGTTGATATTGATTAGCTCCTACGAGCAGTACTTC. Protein sequence: CASSQVPSLILISSYEQYF. The chain has TRBV4-1 and TRBJ2-7, with D hard to call. Germline CDR1 and CDR2: MGHRA and YSYEKL. V was clipped by 1 base and J by 0 bases, with 22 bases between them. The CDR3 is 19 residues long.

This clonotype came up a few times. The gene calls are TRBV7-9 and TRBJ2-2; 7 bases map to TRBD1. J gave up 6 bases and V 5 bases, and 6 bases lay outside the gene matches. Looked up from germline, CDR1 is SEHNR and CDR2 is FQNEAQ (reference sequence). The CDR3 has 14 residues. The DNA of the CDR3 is TGTGCCAGCAGCCGGGACAGTGTACCCGGGGAGCTGTTTTTT. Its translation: CASSRDSVPGELFF.

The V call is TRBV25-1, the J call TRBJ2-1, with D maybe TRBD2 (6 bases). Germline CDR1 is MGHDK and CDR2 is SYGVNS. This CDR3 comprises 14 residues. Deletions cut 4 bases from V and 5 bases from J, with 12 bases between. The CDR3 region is CASSAAGNHNEQFF. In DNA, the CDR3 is TGTGCCAGCAGTGCTGCGGGAAACCACAATGAGCAGTTCTTC. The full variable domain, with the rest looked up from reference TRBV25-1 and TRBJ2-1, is EADIYQTPRYLVIGTGKKITLECSQTMGHDKMYWYQQDPGMELHLIHYSYGVNSTEKGDLSSESTVSRIRTEHFPLTLESARPSHTSQYLCASSAAGNHNEQFFGPGTRLTVL.

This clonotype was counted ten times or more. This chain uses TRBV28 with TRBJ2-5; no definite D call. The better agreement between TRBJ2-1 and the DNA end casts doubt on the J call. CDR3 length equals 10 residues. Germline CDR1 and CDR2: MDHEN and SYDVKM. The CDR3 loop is CASSFGEQFF. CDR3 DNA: TGTGCCAGCAGTTTTGGTGAGCAGTTCTTC.

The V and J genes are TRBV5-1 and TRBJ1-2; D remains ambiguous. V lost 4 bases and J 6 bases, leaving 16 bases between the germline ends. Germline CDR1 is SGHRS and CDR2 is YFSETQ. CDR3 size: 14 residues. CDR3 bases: TGCGCCAGCAGCGCACCCGGGCCTACGGATGGCTACACCTTC. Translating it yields CASSAPGPTDGYTF.

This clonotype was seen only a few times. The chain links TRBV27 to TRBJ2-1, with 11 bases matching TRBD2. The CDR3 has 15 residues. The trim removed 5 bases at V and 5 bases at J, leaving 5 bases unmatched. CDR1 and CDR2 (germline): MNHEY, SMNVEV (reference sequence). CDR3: CASSTPGLADNEQFF. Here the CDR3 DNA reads TGTGCCAGCAGTACCCCGGGACTAGCGGACAATGAGCAGTTCTTC.

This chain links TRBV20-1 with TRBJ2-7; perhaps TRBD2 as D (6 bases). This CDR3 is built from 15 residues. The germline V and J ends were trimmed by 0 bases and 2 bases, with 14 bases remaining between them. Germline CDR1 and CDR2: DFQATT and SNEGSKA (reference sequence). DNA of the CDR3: TGCAGTGCTAGAGATCACGGAGGGTTAACCTACGAGCAGTACTTC. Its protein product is CSARDHGGLTYEQYF.